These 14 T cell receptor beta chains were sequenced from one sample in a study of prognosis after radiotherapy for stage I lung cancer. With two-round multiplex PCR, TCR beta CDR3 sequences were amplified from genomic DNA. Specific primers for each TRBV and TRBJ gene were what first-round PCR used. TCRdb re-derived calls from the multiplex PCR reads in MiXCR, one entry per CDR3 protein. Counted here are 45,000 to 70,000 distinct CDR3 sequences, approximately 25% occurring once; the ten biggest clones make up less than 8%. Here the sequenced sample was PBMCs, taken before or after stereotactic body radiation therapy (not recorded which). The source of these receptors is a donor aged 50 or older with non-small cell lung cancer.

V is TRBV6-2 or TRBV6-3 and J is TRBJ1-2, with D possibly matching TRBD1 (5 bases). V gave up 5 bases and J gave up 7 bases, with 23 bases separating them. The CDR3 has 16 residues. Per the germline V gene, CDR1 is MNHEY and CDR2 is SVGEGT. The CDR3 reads CASSDLAGTSQRGYTF. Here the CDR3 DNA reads TGTGCCAGCAGTGACCTAGCAGGGACCTCCCAGCGTGGCTACACCTTC.

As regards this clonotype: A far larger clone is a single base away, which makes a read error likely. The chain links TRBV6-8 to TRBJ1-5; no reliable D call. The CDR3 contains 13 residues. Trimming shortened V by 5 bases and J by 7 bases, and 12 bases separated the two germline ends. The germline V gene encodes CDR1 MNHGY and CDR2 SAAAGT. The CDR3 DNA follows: TGTGCCAGCAGTACTCCCGAGGGACAGCCCCAGCATTTT. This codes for CASSTPEGQPQHF.

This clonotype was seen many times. The CDR3 loop reads CASSLNHREDEQFF. CDR3 coding DNA: TGTGCCAGCAGCTTAAACCACAGGGAGGATGAGCAGTTCTTC. The rearrangement uses TRBV7-9 and TRBJ2-1; either TRBD1 or TRBD2 may supply D (6 bases each). V was pared by 2 bases and J by 8 bases, with 13 bases between. CDR1 is SEHNR, CDR2 FQNEAQ, per germline (reference sequence). The CDR3 covers 14 residues.

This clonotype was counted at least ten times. The CDR3 DNA is TGTGCCAGCAGTGACGGGGGTTCAGCTTTCTTT. As protein: CASSDGGSAFF. The chain couples TRBV6-1 to TRBJ1-1; weak D call: TRBD1 (5 bases). The CDR3 is 11 amino acids. V dropped 3 bases and J dropped 10 bases, with 9 bases sitting between them. Germline CDR1 reads MNHNS; CDR2 reads SASEGT.

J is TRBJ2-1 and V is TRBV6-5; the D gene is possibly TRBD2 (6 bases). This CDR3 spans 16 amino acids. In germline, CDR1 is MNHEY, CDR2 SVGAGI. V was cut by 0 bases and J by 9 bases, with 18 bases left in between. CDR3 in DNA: TGTGCCAGCAGTTACTCTGGCGGGGCAACTCACAGTGAGCAGTTCTTC. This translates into CASSYSGGATHSEQFF.

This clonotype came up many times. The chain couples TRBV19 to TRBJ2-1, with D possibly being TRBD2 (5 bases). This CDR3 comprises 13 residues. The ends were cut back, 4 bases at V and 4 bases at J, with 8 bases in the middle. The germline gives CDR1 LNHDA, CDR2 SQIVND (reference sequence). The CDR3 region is CASSRGLYNEQFF. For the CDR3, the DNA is TGTGCCAGTAGTAGAGGGTTATACAATGAGCAGTTCTTC.

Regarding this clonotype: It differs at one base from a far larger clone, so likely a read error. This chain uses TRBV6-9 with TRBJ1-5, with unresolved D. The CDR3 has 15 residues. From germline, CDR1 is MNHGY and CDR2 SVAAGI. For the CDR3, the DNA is TGTGCCAGCAGTTACTCATACAGTAGGGATCAGCCCAAGCATTTT. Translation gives CASSYSYSRDQPKHF.

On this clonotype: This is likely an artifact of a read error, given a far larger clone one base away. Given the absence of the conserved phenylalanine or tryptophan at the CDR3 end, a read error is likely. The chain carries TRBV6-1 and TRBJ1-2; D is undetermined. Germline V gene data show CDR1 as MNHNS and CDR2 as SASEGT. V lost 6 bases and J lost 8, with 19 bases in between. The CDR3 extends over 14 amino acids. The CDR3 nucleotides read TGTGCCAGCAGCTACGCGGTTCCCGGGCGGGGCTACACCCTC. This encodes CASSYAVPGRGYTL.

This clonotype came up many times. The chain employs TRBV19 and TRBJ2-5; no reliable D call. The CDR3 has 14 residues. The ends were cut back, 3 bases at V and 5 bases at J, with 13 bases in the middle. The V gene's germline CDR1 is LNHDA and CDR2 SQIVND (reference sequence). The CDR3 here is CASSIRPVGETQYF. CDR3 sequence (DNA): TGTGCCAGTAGTATCCGCCCCGTTGGGGAGACCCAGTACTTC.

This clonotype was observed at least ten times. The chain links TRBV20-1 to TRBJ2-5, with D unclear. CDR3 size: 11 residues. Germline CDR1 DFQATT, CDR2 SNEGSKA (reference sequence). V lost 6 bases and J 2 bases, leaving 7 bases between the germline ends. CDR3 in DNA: TGCAGTGCATCGCCGCAAGAGACCCAGTACTTC. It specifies CSASPQETQYF.

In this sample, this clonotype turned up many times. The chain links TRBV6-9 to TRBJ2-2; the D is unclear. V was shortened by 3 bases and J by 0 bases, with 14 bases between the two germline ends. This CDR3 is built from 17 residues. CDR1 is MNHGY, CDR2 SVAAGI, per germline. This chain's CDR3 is CASSYPDGSPNTGELFF. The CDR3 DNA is TGTGCCAGCAGTTACCCGGACGGATCCCCGAACACCGGGGAGCTGTTTTTT.

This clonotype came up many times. The CDR3 region has the DNA TGTGCCAGCAGGGGACAGGGTGGGAACTATGGCTACACCTTC. This sequence encodes CASRGQGGNYGYTF. The chain couples TRBV28 to TRBJ1-2, with 9 nucleotides matching TRBD1. Germline V gene data show CDR1 as MDHEN and CDR2 as SYDVKM. J lost 2 bases, V lost 6 bases, and 4 bases had no gene match. The CDR3 is made up of 14 amino acids.

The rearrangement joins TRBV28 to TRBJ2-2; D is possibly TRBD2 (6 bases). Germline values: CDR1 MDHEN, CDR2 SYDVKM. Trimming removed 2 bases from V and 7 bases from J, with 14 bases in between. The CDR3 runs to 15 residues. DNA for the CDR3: TGTGCCAGCAGTTTAGGGAGACTAGACAGCGGGGAGCTGTTTTTT. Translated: CASSLGRLDSGELFF.

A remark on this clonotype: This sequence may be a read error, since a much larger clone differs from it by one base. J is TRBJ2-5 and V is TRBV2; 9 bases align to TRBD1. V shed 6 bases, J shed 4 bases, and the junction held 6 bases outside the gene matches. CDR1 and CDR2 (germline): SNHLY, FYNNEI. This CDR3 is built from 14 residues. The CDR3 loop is CASRGQGDAETQYF. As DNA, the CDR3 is TGTGCCAGCAGGGGACAGGGAGACGCAGAGACCCAGTACTTC. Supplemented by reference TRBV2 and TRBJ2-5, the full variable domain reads EPEVTQTPSHQVTQMGQEVILRCVPISNHLYFYWYRQILGQKVEFLVSFYNNEISEKSEIFDDQFSVERPDGSNFTLKIRSTKLEDSAMYFCASRGQGDAETQYFGPGTRLLVL.